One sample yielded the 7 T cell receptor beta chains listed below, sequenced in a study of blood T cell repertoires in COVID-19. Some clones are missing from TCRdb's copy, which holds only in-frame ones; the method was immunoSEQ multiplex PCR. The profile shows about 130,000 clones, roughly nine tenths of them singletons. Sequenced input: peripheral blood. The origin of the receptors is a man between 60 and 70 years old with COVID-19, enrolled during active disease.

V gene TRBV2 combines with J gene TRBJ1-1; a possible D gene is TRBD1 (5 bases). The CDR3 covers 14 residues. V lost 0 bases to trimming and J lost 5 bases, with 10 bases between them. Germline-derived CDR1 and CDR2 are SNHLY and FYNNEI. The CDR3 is CASSEAGQGTEAFF. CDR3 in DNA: TGTGCCAGCAGTGAAGCGGGTCAGGGAACTGAAGCTTTCTTT. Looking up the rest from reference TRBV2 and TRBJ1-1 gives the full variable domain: EPEVTQTPSHQVTQMGQEVILRCVPISNHLYFYWYRQILGQKVEFLVSFYNNEISEKSEIFDDQFSVERPDGSNFTLKIRSTKLEDSAMYFCASSEAGQGTEAFFGQGTRLTVV.

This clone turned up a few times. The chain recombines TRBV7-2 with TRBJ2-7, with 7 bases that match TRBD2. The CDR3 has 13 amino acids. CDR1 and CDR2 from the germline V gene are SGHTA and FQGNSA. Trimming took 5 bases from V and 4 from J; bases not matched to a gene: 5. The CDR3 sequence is CASSLGTIYEQYF. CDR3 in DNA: TGTGCCAGCAGCCTCGGGACTATTTACGAGCAGTACTTC.

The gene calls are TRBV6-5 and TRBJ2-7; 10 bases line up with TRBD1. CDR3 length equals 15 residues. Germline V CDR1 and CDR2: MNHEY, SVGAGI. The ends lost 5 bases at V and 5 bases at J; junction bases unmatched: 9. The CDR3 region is CASSRPGQGTNEQYF. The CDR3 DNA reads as TGTGCCAGCAGTCGGCCGGGACAGGGGACCAACGAGCAGTACTTC.

The CDR3 sequence is CASSNRAQRTEAFF. For the CDR3, the DNA is TGCGCCAGCAGCAACAGGGCACAGAGGACTGAAGCTTTCTTT. This chain uses TRBV5-1 with TRBJ1-1; possibly TRBD1 for D (6 bases). Trimming took off 4 bases at V and 5 bases at J, with 15 bases between the two ends. The CDR3 loop spans 14 amino acids. Looked up from germline, CDR1 is SGHRS and CDR2 is YFSETQ.

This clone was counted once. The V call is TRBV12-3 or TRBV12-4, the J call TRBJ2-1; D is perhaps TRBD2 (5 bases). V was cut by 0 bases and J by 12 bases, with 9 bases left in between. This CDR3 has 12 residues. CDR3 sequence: CASSLADYWQFF. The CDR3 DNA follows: TGTGCCAGCAGTTTAGCCGACTATTGGCAGTTCTTC.

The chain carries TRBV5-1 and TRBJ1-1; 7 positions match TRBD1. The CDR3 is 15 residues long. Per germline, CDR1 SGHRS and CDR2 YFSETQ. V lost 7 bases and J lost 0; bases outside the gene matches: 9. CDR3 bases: TGCGCCAGCGACCCCGGGACAGCCATGAACACTGAAGCTTTCTTT. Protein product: CASDPGTAMNTEAFF.

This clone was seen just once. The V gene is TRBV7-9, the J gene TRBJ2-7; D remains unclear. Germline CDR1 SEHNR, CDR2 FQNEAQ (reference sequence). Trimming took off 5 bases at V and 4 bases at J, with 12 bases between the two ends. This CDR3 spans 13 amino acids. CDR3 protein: CASSPGKTYEQYF. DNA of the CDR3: TGTGCCAGCAGCCCCGGAAAGACATACGAGCAGTACTTC.